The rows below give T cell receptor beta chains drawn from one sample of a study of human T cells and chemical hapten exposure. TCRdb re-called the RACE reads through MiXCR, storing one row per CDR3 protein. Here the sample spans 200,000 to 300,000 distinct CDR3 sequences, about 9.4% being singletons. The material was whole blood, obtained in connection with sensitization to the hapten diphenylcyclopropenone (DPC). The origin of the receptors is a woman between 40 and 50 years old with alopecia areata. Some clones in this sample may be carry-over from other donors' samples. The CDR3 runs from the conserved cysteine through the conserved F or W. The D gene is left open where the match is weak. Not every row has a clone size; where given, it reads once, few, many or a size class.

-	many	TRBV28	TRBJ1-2	TGTGCCAGCAGAACTGGGACGGTTAACTATGGCTACACCTTC	CASRTGTVNYGYTF
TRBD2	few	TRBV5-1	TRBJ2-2	TGCGCCAGCAGCCGGGACGTGGCGGGAGCTGGCGGGGAGCTGTTTTTT	CASSRDVAGAGGELFF
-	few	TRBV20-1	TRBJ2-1	TGCAGTGCTACCCCCGATCTCAGATACAATGAGCAGTTCTTC	CSATPDLRYNEQFF
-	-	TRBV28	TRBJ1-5	TGTGCCAGCAGTTTGGGGGAAACCCACCAGCCCCAGCATTTT	CASSLGETHQPQHF
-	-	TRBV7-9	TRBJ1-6	TGTGCCAGCAGCTTCGGCAGGGAGGTTTCACCCCTCCACTTT	CASSFGREVSPLHF
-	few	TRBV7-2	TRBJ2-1	TGTGCCAGCAGCTTAAAGGCGGCCTTCTCCTACAATGAGCAGTTCTTC	CASSLKAAFSYNEQFF
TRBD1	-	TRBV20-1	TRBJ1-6	TGCAGTGCTAGAGGCACGGACAGGGATTATTCACCCCTCCACTTT	CSARGTDRDYSPLHF
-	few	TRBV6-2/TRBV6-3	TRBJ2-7	TGTGCCAGCAGACCTACAGTTGCCTACGAGCAGTACTTC	CASRPTVAYEQYF
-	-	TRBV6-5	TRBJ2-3	TGTGCCAGCAGTTACTCGGGCAGCCGCACAGATACGCAGTATTTT	CASSYSGSRTDTQYF
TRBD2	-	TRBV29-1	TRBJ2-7	TGCAGCGTTTGCGGGGGATTGGGGTACGAGCAGTACTTC	CSVCGGLGYEQYF
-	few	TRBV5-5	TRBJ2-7	TGTGCCAGCAGCTTGGTGCAGGGGCACTACGAGCAGTACTTC	CASSLVQGHYEQYF
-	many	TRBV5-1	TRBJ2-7	TGCGCCAGCAGCATGGGACGGGCATGGGACGAGCAGTACTTC	CASSMGRAWDEQYF
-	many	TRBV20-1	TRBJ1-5	TGCAGTGCTAGAGATCGCACAAATCAGCCCCAGCATTTT	CSARDRTNQPQHF
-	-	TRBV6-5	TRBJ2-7	TGTGCCAGCAGTTACTCAAGCGGCGGCTCCTCCTACGAGCAGTACTTC	CASSYSSGGSSYEQYF
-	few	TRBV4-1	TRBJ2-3	TGCGCCAGCAGCCAAATGGGGGCGGTTAGCACAGATACGCAGTATTTT	CASSQMGAVSTDTQYF
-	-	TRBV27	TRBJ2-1	TGTGCCAGCAGTTTTACCGGGACTCTCTGGGATGAGCAGTTCTTC	CASSFTGTLWDEQFF
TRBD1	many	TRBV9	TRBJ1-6	TGTGCCAGCAGCGTAGACGTACAGGGGAATTCACCCCTCCACTTT	CASSVDVQGNSPLHF
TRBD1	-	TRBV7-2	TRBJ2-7	TGTGCCAGCAGCTCCAACCGGGACAGGGGGCTGAGCGAGCAGTACTTC	CASSSNRDRGLSEQYF
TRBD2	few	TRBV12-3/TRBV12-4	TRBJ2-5	TGTGCCAGCAGTTCCGTAGCGGGGATACAAGAGACCCAGTACTTC	CASSSVAGIQETQYF
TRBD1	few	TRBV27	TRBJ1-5	TGTGCCACCAAAGACAGGGGGTATGGCAATCAGCCCCAGCATTTT	CATKDRGYGNQPQHF
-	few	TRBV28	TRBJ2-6	TGTGCCAGCAGCCGTGGGCAGATCTCTGGGGCCAACGTCCTGACTTTC	CASSRGQISGANVLTF
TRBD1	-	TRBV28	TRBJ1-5	TGTGCCAGCAATCCCGGAACAGGGGGCAATCAGCCCCAGCATTTT	CASNPGTGGNQPQHF
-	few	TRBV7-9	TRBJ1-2	TGTGCCAGCAGCTTAGTAGGCGAGGCCTATGGCTACACCTTC	CASSLVGEAYGYTF
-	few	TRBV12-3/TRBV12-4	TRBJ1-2	TGTGCCAGCAGTTCCTCAGGGCGGCATGGCTACACCTTC	CASSSSGRHGYTF
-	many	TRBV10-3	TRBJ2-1	TGTGCCATCAGTGATGGGGGGCTGGCGGATGAGCAGTTCTTC	CAISDGGLADEQFF
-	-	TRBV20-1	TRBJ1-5	TGCAGTGCTAGCCCAGTCAATCAGCCCCAGCATTTT	CSASPVNQPQHF
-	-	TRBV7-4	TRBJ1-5	TGTGCCAGCAGCTCCCAGGCCCACTCCTGGATCAAGCCCCAGCATTTT	CASSSQAHSWIKPQHF
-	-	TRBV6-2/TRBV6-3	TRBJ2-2	TGTGCCAGCAGTCCCCGGAGAGTGAACACCGGGGAGCTGTTTTTT	CASSPRRVNTGELFF
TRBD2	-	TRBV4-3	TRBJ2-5	TGCGCCAGCAGCCAAGGCACGGTAGCGGGAGCCGAGACCCAGTACTTC	CASSQGTVAGAETQYF
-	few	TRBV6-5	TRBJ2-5	TGTGCCAGCAGGGAATCAGGGGGGGTAAATCGAGAGACCCAGTACTTC	CASRESGGVNRETQYF
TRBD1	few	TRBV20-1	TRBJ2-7	TGCAGTGCTAGCTCTCAAACAGGGGACGAGCAGTACTTC	CSASSQTGDEQYF
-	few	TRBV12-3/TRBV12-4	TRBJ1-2	TGTGCCAGCAGTTTCTCATCTCGGGGGGATGGCTACACCTTC	CASSFSSRGDGYTF
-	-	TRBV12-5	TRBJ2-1	TGTGCTAGTGGTTCAAACGATCGCTACAATGAGCAGTTCTTC	CASGSNDRYNEQFF
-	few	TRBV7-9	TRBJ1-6	TGTGCCAGCAGCTTAAAAGGGAGTAATTCACCCCTCCACTTT	CASSLKGSNSPLHF
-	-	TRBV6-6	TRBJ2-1	TGTGCCAGCACGGGGGCGTATGAGCAGTTCTTC	CASTGAYEQFF
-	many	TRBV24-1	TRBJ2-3	TGTGCCACCAGTGCTCCCGAGGGACGCACAGATACGCAGTATTTT	CATSAPEGRTDTQYF
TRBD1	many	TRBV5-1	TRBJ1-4	TGTGCCAGCAGCCTGGGACAGGGTAATGAAAAACTGTTTTTT	CASSLGQGNEKLFF
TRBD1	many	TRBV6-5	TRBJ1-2	TGTGCCAGCAGTTACCGGGACAGGGGCTATGGCTACACCTTC	CASSYRDRGYGYTF
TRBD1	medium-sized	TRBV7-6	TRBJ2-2	TGTGCCAGCAGCTTAGGGACAGGGGTAGAGACCGGGGAGCTGTTTTTT	CASSLGTGVETGELFF
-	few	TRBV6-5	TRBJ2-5	TGTGCCAGCAGCCCGACTGCCGGTGCCCAGTACTTC	CASSPTAGAQYF
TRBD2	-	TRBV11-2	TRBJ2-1	TGTGCCAGCAGCTCCGTTCGGCTAGCGGGAGTCTATGAGCAGTTCTTC	CASSSVRLAGVYEQFF